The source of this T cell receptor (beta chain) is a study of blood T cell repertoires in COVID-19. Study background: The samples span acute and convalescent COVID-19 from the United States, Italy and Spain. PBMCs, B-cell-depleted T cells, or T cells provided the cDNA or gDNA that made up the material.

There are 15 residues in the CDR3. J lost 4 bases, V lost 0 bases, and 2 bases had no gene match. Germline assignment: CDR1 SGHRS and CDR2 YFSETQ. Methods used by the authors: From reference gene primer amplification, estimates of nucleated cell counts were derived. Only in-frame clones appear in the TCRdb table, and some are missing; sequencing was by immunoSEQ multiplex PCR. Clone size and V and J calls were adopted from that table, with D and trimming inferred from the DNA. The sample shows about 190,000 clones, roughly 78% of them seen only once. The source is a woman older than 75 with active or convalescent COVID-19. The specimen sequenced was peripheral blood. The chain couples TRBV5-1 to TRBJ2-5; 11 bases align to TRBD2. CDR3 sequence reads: CASSLASGGPETQYF. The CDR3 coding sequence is TGCGCCAGCAGCTTGGCTAGCGGGGGGCCAGAGACCCAGTACTTC.